The 10 T cell receptor beta chains listed next were all sequenced from one sample in a study of OX40 agonist ivuxolimab in advanced cancers. Assay used: immunoSEQ multiplex PCR; TCRdb lists only in-frame clones, some missing. The profile shows roughly 100,000 clones, approximately 83% of them singletons. The specimen was CD4+ or CD8+ T cells sorted from blood, collected in a trial of the OX40 agonist ivuxolimab. These receptors were taken from an adult with an advanced solid tumor such as melanoma, head and neck, liver or kidney cancer.

The rearrangement joins TRBV4-2 to TRBJ1-4; TRBD1 agrees at 7 bases. With V trimmed by 6 bases and J by 5 bases, 6 bases remained unmatched. The CDR3 spans 14 residues. Germline-derived CDR1 and CDR2 are LGHNA and YNFKEQ. CDR3 loop: CASRDRTRNEKLFF. The CDR3 bases are TGTGCCAGCAGGGACAGGACTCGGAATGAAAAACTGTTTTTT.

V gene TRBV19 combines with J gene TRBJ1-1; 8 positions agree with TRBD1. The CDR3 is 14 amino acids. Germline-derived CDR1 and CDR2 are LNHDA and SQIVND (reference sequence). V trimming: 5 bases; J trimming: 3 bases; junction bases outside the gene matches: 5. The CDR3 bases are TGTGCCAGTAGTCCCAGGGGGCTGCACACTGAAGCTTTCTTT. Its translation is CASSPRGLHTEAFF. The full variable domain, with the rest looked up from reference TRBV19 and TRBJ1-1, is DGGITQSPKYLFRKEGQNVTLSCEQNLNHDAMYWYRQDPGQGLRLIYYSQIVNDFQKGDIAEGYSVSREKKESFPLTVTSAQKNPTAFYLCASSPRGLHTEAFFGQGTRLTVV.

V gene TRBV9 combines with J gene TRBJ2-3; the D gene is possibly TRBD1 (5 bases). The CDR3 runs 16 residues. Deletions cut 3 bases from V and 0 bases from J, with 14 bases between. The V gene's germline CDR1 is SGDLS and CDR2 YYNGEE. CDR3 in amino acids: CASSADRFASTDTQYF. CDR3 DNA sequence: TGTGCCAGCAGCGCAGACAGATTTGCTAGCACAGATACGCAGTATTTT.

J is TRBJ2-1 and V is TRBV7-9; TRBD2 agrees at 8 bases. CDR1 is SEHNR and CDR2 is FQNEAQ in the germline V gene (reference sequence). This CDR3 contains 17 residues. The V and J ends lost 2 bases and 7 bases, in that order; junction bases with no gene match: 13. The CDR3 reads CASSLRATSGRGNEQFF. The CDR3 DNA is TGTGCCAGCAGCTTACGAGCTACTAGCGGACGGGGGAATGAGCAGTTCTTC.

The chain links TRBV5-4 to TRBJ2-7; maybe TRBD1 (7 bases). Germline CDR1 and CDR2: SGHNT and YYREEE (reference sequence). Trimming pared 4 bases from V and 2 bases from J, leaving 13 bases between. The CDR3 runs to 14 residues. The CDR3 protein is CASSGGTVTYEQYF. The CDR3, as DNA: TGTGCCAGCAGCGGCGGGACAGTCACCTACGAGCAGTACTTC.

J is TRBJ2-3 and V is TRBV5-8; the D is unclear. Trimming pared 4 bases from V and 4 bases from J, leaving 16 bases between. Germline V gene lookup returns CDR1 SGHTS and CDR2 YDEGEE. This CDR3 has 15 amino acids. The CDR3 DNA follows: TGTGCCAGCAGCCAACTTACAACGTATCCAGATACGCAGTATTTT. Its protein product is CASSQLTTYPDTQYF.

This clone was observed once. The chain recombines TRBV6-1 with TRBJ1-1, with TRBD1 matching over 7 bases. This CDR3 is 11 amino acids long. The V gene's germline CDR1 is MNHNS and CDR2 SASEGT. V shed 8 bases and J 4 bases; nucleotides not matched to a gene: 1. CDR3 in amino acids: CASDRATEAFF. CDR3 nucleotide sequence: TGTGCCAGCGACAGGGCCACTGAAGCTTTCTTT.

The chain joins TRBV2 to TRBJ2-3; D could derive from TRBD1 or TRBD2 (5 bases each). V lost 4 bases and J lost 10, with 12 bases in between. The germline V gene encodes CDR1 SNHLY and CDR2 FYNNEI. The CDR3 runs to 12 residues. The CDR3 DNA is TGTGCCAGCAGTGGGGGACCCAACGCGCAGTATTTT. This translates into CASSGGPNAQYF.

This sequence joins TRBV19 and TRBJ2-7, with 9 bases that match TRBD1. The CDR3 is made up of 15 amino acids. The germline gives CDR1 LNHDA, CDR2 SQIVND (reference sequence). Losses at the gene ends were 2 bases for V and 3 bases for J; bases not matched to a gene: 5. As DNA, the CDR3 is TGTGCCAGTAGTATAAGCCCGACAGGGGGCTACGAGCAGTACTTC. Its translation: CASSISPTGGYEQYF. Using reference TRBV19 and TRBJ2-7 for the parts outside the CDR3, the full variable domain is DGGITQSPKYLFRKEGQNVTLSCEQNLNHDAMYWYRQDPGQGLRLIYYSQIVNDFQKGDIAEGYSVSREKKESFPLTVTSAQKNPTAFYLCASSISPTGGYEQYFGPGTRLTVT.

The chain has TRBV6-5 and TRBJ2-7; D remains unclear. The CDR3 consists of 16 residues. The V and J ends lost 0 bases and 0 bases respectively, with 12 bases between them. Looked up from germline, CDR1 is MNHEY and CDR2 is SVGAGI. The CDR3 DNA is TGTGCCAGCAGTTACTCGAGGTTGTGGAGCTCCTACGAGCAGTACTTC. It translates to CASSYSRLWSSYEQYF.